The 22 T cell receptor beta chains given below trace back to one sample, sequenced in a study of T cell repertoires in ileal Crohn's disease. The time point: neoterminal ileum biopsy at postoperative endoscopy, about 6 months after surgery. This table comes from immunoSEQ multiplex PCR, and its TCRdb copy is limited to in-frame clones, with some not included. The table shows roughly 3,900 clones, with just under 80% occurring only once. The sequenced sample consisted of ileal tissue. The source is an adult with Crohn's disease.

The rearrangement uses TRBV29-1 and TRBJ1-1, with 11 bases fitting TRBD1. Germline V gene sequence: CDR1 SQVTM, CDR2 ANQGSEA. The V segment lost 4 bases and the J segment 0 bases; nucleotides outside the gene matches: 16. The CDR3 contains 19 residues. The CDR3 loop is CSVVSDRGRIPIMNTEAFF. The CDR3 nucleotides are TGCAGCGTTGTTTCGGACAGGGGGCGTATCCCTATTATGAACACTGAAGCTTTCTTT.

By proportion, this clone is large. V is TRBV29-1 and J is TRBJ1-1, with unresolved D. Looked up from germline, CDR1 is SQVTM and CDR2 is ANQGSEA. Trimming removed 4 bases at V and 6 bases at J, with 18 bases between. The CDR3 loop spans 14 amino acids. CDR3 nucleotide sequence: TGCAGCGTTGCGGTCGGGGTAACCAGCGCTGAAGCTTTCTTT. It encodes CSVAVGVTSAEAFF. The whole variable domain, filled in from reference TRBV29-1 and TRBJ1-1, reads SAVISQKPSRDICQRGTSLTIQCQVDSQVTMMFWYRQQPGQSLTLIATANQGSEATYESGFVIDKFPISRPNLTFSTLTVSNMSPEDSSIYLCSVAVGVTSAEAFFGQGTRLTVV.

V is TRBV5-1 and J is TRBJ2-3; 8 bases fit TRBD2. Germline V gene data show CDR1 as SGHRS and CDR2 as YFSETQ. The CDR3 contains 16 residues. Trimming at V came to 4 bases and at J to 5 bases, leaving 12 bases not matched to a gene. CDR3 region: CASSASGGLGIDTQYF. For the CDR3, the DNA is TGCGCCAGCAGCGCGAGCGGGGGACTAGGGATAGATACGCAGTATTTT.

V is TRBV7-3 and J is TRBJ2-6, with TRBD2 matching over 13 bases. CDR1 is SGHTA and CDR2 is FQGTGA in the germline V gene. J was trimmed by 0 bases and V by 2 bases; bases with no gene match: 10. The CDR3 has 21 amino acids. The CDR3 DNA reads TGTGCCAGCAGCTTATGGGGGTCCGGGACTAGCGGGACCTCTGGGGCCAACGTCCTGACTTTC. It specifies CASSLWGSGTSGTSGANVLTF.

The DNA for the CDR3 is TGTGCCAGCAGCCTCCGCTACGAGCAGTACTTC. It yields the protein CASSLRYEQYF. This chain connects TRBV5-4 to TRBJ2-7; D is unresolved. The germline V gene has CDR1 SGHNT and CDR2 YYREEE (reference sequence). V dropped 4 bases and J dropped 3 bases, with 5 bases sitting between them. The CDR3 runs 11 residues. Drawing the rest from reference TRBV5-4 and TRBJ2-7, the complete variable domain is ETGVTQSPTHLIKTRGQQVTLRCSSQSGHNTVSWYQQALGQGPQFIFQYYREEENGRGNFPPRFSGLQFPNYSSELNVNALELDDSALYLCASSLRYEQYFGPGTRLTVT.

Comments on this clone: This sample also contains other DNA sequences that code for the same CDR3. The V call is TRBV19, the J call TRBJ2-1; TRBD2 aligns across 10 bases. CDR3 length equals 16 residues. Germline-derived CDR1 and CDR2 are LNHDA and SQIVND (reference sequence). Trimming at V came to 5 bases and at J to 3 bases, leaving 7 bases not matched to a gene. CDR3 loop: CASSRASGGVYNEQFF. The CDR3 DNA reads TGTGCCAGTAGTCGAGCTAGCGGGGGAGTCTACAATGAGCAGTTCTTC.

The chain recombines TRBV25-1 with TRBJ1-5; 10 positions agree with TRBD1. CDR1 is MGHDK, CDR2 SYGVNS, per germline. The CDR3 covers 14 residues. Trimming cost V 6 bases and J 2 bases; bases outside gene matches: 1. CDR3 DNA: TGTGCCAGCAGCGGGACAGGGGGCAATCAGCCCCAGCATTTT. This gives the protein CASSGTGGNQPQHF.

This chain joins TRBV29-1 and TRBJ2-1; D gene unclear. The germline gives CDR1 SQVTM, CDR2 ANQGSEA. V was pared by 7 bases and J by 6 bases, with 10 bases between. CDR3 length: 11 amino acids. The CDR3 region has the DNA TGCAGCGCCGCGGTCTCCAATGAGCAGTTCTTC. Translated, it gives CSAAVSNEQFF.

This sequence joins TRBV9 and TRBJ2-2, with 8 bases fitting TRBD2. Germline CDR1 SGDLS, CDR2 YYNGEE. The CDR3 runs 17 residues. V shed 0 bases, J shed 3 bases, and the junction held 7 bases outside the gene matches. The chain's CDR3 is CASSVVGGGIDTGELFF. For the CDR3, the DNA is TGTGCCAGCAGCGTAGTTGGCGGGGGGATCGACACCGGGGAGCTGTTTTTT.

The chain has TRBV9 and TRBJ2-7; TRBD1 aligns across 8 bases. Germline values: CDR1 SGDLS, CDR2 YYNGEE. V shed 0 bases, J shed 3 bases, and the junction held 5 bases outside the gene matches. The CDR3 loop spans 15 amino acids. The DNA for the CDR3 is TGTGCCAGCAGCGTAGGGCCGACAGGGGACTACGAGCAGTACTTC. Translation: CASSVGPTGDYEQYF.

This chain links TRBV5-1 with TRBJ2-7; no clear D gene. V dropped 5 bases and J dropped 3 bases, with 12 bases sitting between them. In germline, CDR1 is SGHRS, CDR2 YFSETQ. This CDR3 has 13 residues. This CDR3 is CASRKAGYYEQYF. The CDR3 region has the DNA TGCGCCAGCAGAAAGGCAGGATACTACGAGCAGTACTTC.

The chain uses TRBV28 and TRBJ1-2, with TRBD1 as a possible D gene (6 bases). Germline CDR1 is MDHEN and CDR2 is SYDVKM. The V end was cut by 7 bases, the J end by 8 bases, with 17 bases between. The CDR3 totals 13 residues. The chain's CDR3 is CASTNGGARGYTF. The CDR3 bases are TGTGCCAGCACCAACGGGGGGGCACGGGGCTACACCTTC.

This rearrangement joins TRBV6-4 to TRBJ2-3; weak D call: TRBD1 (6 bases). V gave up 4 bases and J gave up 4 bases, with 15 bases separating them. The length of the CDR3 is 15 residues. CDR1 is MRHNA, CDR2 SNTAGT, per germline. Here the CDR3 DNA reads TGTGCCAGCAGTGCACAGGGAGAGGAGGCAGATACGCAGTATTTT. The encoded protein is CASSAQGEEADTQYF.

The J gene is TRBJ1-5, the V gene TRBV19; D might be TRBD1 (5 bases). V shed 5 bases and J shed 6 bases, with 17 bases lying between them. Germline assignment: CDR1 LNHDA and CDR2 SQIVND (reference sequence). The CDR3 has 15 amino acids. The chain's CDR3 is CASSFRVQDFQPQHF. The CDR3 DNA follows: TGTGCCAGTAGTTTCAGGGTTCAGGATTTTCAGCCCCAGCATTTT.

The chain has TRBV30 and TRBJ2-3; 11 bases agree with TRBD2. The CDR3 totals 15 residues. V shed 5 bases, J shed 4 bases, and the junction held 8 bases outside the gene matches. Germline V CDR1 and CDR2: GTSNPN, SVGIG (reference sequence). CDR3 in DNA: TGTGCCTGGTGGCTAGCGGGGGGCGGGGCAGATACGCAGTATTTT. Translating gives CAWWLAGGGADTQYF. The complete variable domain, with remaining parts taken from reference TRBV30 and TRBJ2-3, reads SQTIHQWPATLVQPVGSPLSLECTVEGTSNPNLYWYRQAAGRGLQLLFYSVGIGQISSEVPQNLSASRPQDRQFILSSKKLLLSDSGFYLCAWWLAGGGADTQYFGPGTRLTVL.

This clone turned up a few times. Different DNA sequences within this sample yield the same CDR3. This chain joins TRBV19 and TRBJ1-1; D not certain. The CDR3 loop spans 12 amino acids. Per germline, CDR1 LNHDA and CDR2 SQIVND (reference sequence). The V gene lost 7 bases and the J gene lost 1 base, with 7 bases spanning the gap. DNA for the CDR3: TGTGCCAGTACACGAGGGAACACTGAAGCTTTCTTT. Amino acids: CASTRGNTEAFF.

The chain joins TRBV30 to TRBJ2-3; possible D gene TRBD2, 6 bases. V was clipped by 0 bases and J by 0 bases, with 7 bases between them. Germline V gene sequence: CDR1 GTSNPN, CDR2 SVGIG (reference sequence). The CDR3 totals 14 residues. The CDR3 sequence is CAWSVGGSTDTQYF. CDR3 DNA: TGTGCCTGGAGTGTTGGGGGGAGCACAGATACGCAGTATTTT.

The chain uses TRBV7-9 and TRBJ2-1, with 8 bases fitting TRBD2. The ends lost 1 base at V and 5 bases at J; junction bases unmatched: 4. There are 15 residues in the CDR3. Germline lookup yields CDR1 SEHNR and CDR2 FQNEAQ (reference sequence). The CDR3 sequence: CASSLDGGADNEQFF. The CDR3 DNA reads as TGTGCCAGCAGCTTAGACGGGGGGGCTGACAATGAGCAGTTCTTC.

This clone ranks as medium-sized (0.01 to 0.1%). This chain links TRBV27 with TRBJ2-2, with 10 bases fitting TRBD1. Germline V lookup: CDR1 MNHEY, CDR2 SMNVEV (reference sequence). V was pared by 6 bases and J by 5 bases, with 6 bases of the junction left unmatched. This CDR3 comprises 15 residues. The CDR3 reads CASRGPGQGTGELFF. CDR3 DNA: TGTGCCAGCAGAGGGCCGGGACAGGGGACCGGGGAGCTGTTTTTT.

This chain uses TRBV7-8 with TRBJ2-3; 9 bases are shared with TRBD2. Per the germline V gene, CDR1 is SGHVS and CDR2 is FQNEAQ. The CDR3 consists of 13 residues. The CDR3 DNA reads as TGTGCTTCAGCGGGGGGCCTCTCAGATACGCAGTATTTT. Its translation is CASAGGLSDTQYF.

The J gene is TRBJ1-1, the V gene TRBV14, with 8 bases fitting TRBD1. CDR1 is SGHDN, CDR2 FVKESK, per germline. Losses at the gene ends were 3 bases for V and 4 bases for J; bases not matched to a gene: 13. The CDR3 sequence is 17 residues long. In DNA, the CDR3 is TGTGCCAGCAGCCAGGCACTAATACAGGGGGTAGGCACTGAAGCTTTCTTT. It yields the protein CASSQALIQGVGTEAFF. Filled out from reference TRBV14 and TRBJ1-1, the complete variable domain reads EAGVTQFPSHSVIEKGQTVTLRCDPISGHDNLYWYRRVMGKEIKFLLHFVKESKQDESGMPNNRFLAERTGGTYSTLKVQPAELEDSGVYFCASSQALIQGVGTEAFFGQGTRLTVV.

V usage is TRBV7-9 and J usage is TRBJ1-4; 9 bases are a match to TRBD1. From germline, CDR1 is SEHNR and CDR2 FQNEAQ (reference sequence). This CDR3 has 14 amino acids. With 5 bases clipped from V and 7 bases from J, the junction kept 5 bases outside the gene matches. CDR3 region: CASSPGTGSEKLFF. CDR3 nucleotides: TGTGCCAGCAGCCCAGGGACAGGGTCTGAAAAACTGTTTTTT.